The next 25 T cell receptor beta chains were all read from a single sample in a study of Ad26.COV2.S vaccination and SARS-CoV-2 variants. TCRdb's table, derived via immunoSEQ multiplex PCR, lists solely in-frame clones and lacks some. The table lists just over 350,000 clones, about 85% of them singletons. As to treatment: about 20 received Ad26.COV2.S at low or high dose, single or two shots; 5 received placebo; per-sample allocation not given. Day 63 after the first injection of vaccine or placebo was the sampling time. Sequenced material: peripheral blood, taken in a trial of Ad26.COV2.S vaccine versus placebo. Receptors were obtained from a person between 18 and 59 years old who received the Ad26.COV2.S COVID-19 vaccine or a placebo.

The chain recombines TRBV5-4 with TRBJ2-7, with TRBD1 matching over 7 bases. V trimming: 4 bases; J trimming: 3 bases; junction bases outside the gene matches: 16. The CDR3 loop spans 17 amino acids. Per germline, CDR1 SGHNT and CDR2 YYREEE (reference sequence). CDR3 in amino acids: CASSGGQSNSRYYEQYF. Written as DNA, the CDR3 is TGTGCCAGCAGCGGGGGACAGAGTAACTCCCGATACTACGAGCAGTACTTC.

The chain joins TRBV3-1 (or the pseudogene TRBV3-2) to TRBJ1-1; unclear D gene. The CDR3 sequence is 15 residues long. Germline CDR1 is LGHDT and CDR2 is YNNKEL (reference sequence). Trimming shortened V by 1 base and J by 1 base, and 10 bases separated the two germline ends. The CDR3 nucleotides are TGTGCCAGCAGCCAAGGCGATCGTCAGAACACTGAAGCTTTCTTT. This sequence encodes CASSQGDRQNTEAFF.

The CDR3 loop reads CASSLLQGTGELFF. CDR3 DNA: TGTGCCAGCAGCTTACTTCAGGGCACCGGGGAGCTGTTTTTT. V gene TRBV11-2 combines with J gene TRBJ2-2, with TRBD1 as a possible D gene (5 bases). Trimming cost V 2 bases and J 4 bases, with 8 bases left between them. CDR1 and CDR2 (germline): SGHAT, FQNNGV. This CDR3 region has 14 residues.

This chain connects TRBV9 to TRBJ2-2, with a possible D match to TRBD2 (5 bases). The CDR3 length is 15 residues. Trimming took off 0 bases at V and 7 bases at J, with 13 bases between the two ends. Germline V gene lookup returns CDR1 SGDLS and CDR2 YYNGEE. This chain's CDR3 is CASSVGTLSGGELFF. Written as DNA, the CDR3 is TGTGCCAGCAGCGTAGGGACTCTTTCGGGCGGGGAGCTGTTTTTT.

CDR3 nucleotide sequence: TGTGCCAGCACCGTAGCGGGGACGTCCTACGAGCAGTACTTC. Its protein product is CASTVAGTSYEQYF. The chain links TRBV28 to TRBJ2-7; 8 positions agree with TRBD2. With 7 bases clipped from V and 1 base from J, the junction kept 6 bases outside the gene matches. Germline CDR1 reads MDHEN; CDR2 reads SYDVKM. The CDR3 runs to 14 residues.

This chain's CDR3 is CASSQGATMNTEAFF. DNA of the CDR3: TGCGCCAGCAGCCAAGGGGCCACCATGAACACTGAAGCTTTCTTT. The chain joins TRBV4-3 to TRBJ1-1, with D hard to call. Trimming took off 1 base at V and 0 bases at J, with 9 bases between the two ends. The CDR3 contains 15 residues. In germline, CDR1 is LGHNA, CDR2 YSLEER.

Here the CDR3 DNA reads TGTGCCAGCAGGGGGACAGGGAACACTGAAGCTTTCTTT. Translation gives CASRGTGNTEAFF. V usage is TRBV6-5 and J usage is TRBJ1-1, with 8 bases identical to TRBD1. This CDR3 comprises 13 residues. The V gene end was trimmed by 6 bases and the J gene end by 1 base; junction bases not matched to a gene: 1. In germline, CDR1 is MNHEY, CDR2 SVGAGI.

The genes are TRBV28 and TRBJ2-7, with 11 positions matching TRBD2. Germline CDR1 reads MDHEN; CDR2 reads SYDVKM. The J segment lost 2 bases and the V segment lost 6 bases, leaving 3 bases of the junction unmatched. The CDR3 is 14 residues long. The CDR3 bases are TGTGCCAGCAGGGTGACTAGCGGGACCTACGAGCAGTACTTC. The encoded protein is CASRVTSGTYEQYF.

The chain combines TRBV6-5 with TRBJ2-7, with 8 bases aligning to TRBD2. J gave up 7 bases and V 6 bases, and 14 bases lay outside the gene matches. The CDR3 totals 15 residues. CDR1 is MNHEY and CDR2 is SVGAGI in the germline V gene. The CDR3 sequence is CASSLAPGLVGEQYF. The CDR3 nucleotides read TGTGCCAGCAGCCTCGCCCCGGGACTAGTGGGGGAGCAGTACTTC.

The chain couples TRBV19 to TRBJ2-2; D is perhaps TRBD2 (6 bases). The CDR3 has 15 residues. The V and J ends lost 2 bases and 4 bases respectively, with 11 bases between them. Germline V CDR1 and CDR2: LNHDA, SQIVND (reference sequence). For the CDR3, the DNA is TGTGCCAGTAGTATATTAACGGGAGCCACCGGGGAGCTGTTTTTT. It codes for CASSILTGATGELFF.

The chain joins TRBV4-1 to TRBJ1-2; possible D gene TRBD1, 5 bases. The CDR3 totals 14 residues. Between the trimmed V and J ends, which lost 1 base and 7 bases, there was a span of 13 bases. Germline lookup yields CDR1 MGHRA and CDR2 YSYEKL. The CDR3 nucleotides are TGCGCCAGCAGCCAAGGTGAGGGGCGCTCTGGCTACACCTTC. Translated, it gives CASSQGEGRSGYTF.

J is TRBJ2-3 and V is TRBV19; 13 nucleotides align to TRBD2. Germline values: CDR1 LNHDA, CDR2 SQIVND (reference sequence). CDR3 length equals 18 residues. V lost 5 bases and J lost 3; bases outside the gene matches: 11. DNA for the CDR3: TGTGCCAGTAGTCGGACTAGCGGGAGACAGTGGGGGACAGATACGCAGTATTTT. Amino acid sequence: CASSRTSGRQWGTDTQYF. Based on the CDR3 plus reference TRBV19 and TRBJ2-3, the full variable domain is DGGITQSPKYLFRKEGQNVTLSCEQNLNHDAMYWYRQDPGQGLRLIYYSQIVNDFQKGDIAEGYSVSREKKESFPLTVTSAQKNPTAFYLCASSRTSGRQWGTDTQYFGPGTRLTVL.

The chain joins TRBV4-3 to TRBJ1-1; D ambiguous. Trimming removed 4 bases at V and 1 base at J, with 7 bases between. The V gene's germline CDR1 is LGHNA and CDR2 YSLEER. CDR3 size: 13 residues. The CDR3 nucleotides are TGCGCCAGCAGCCTAGCGGGGAACACTGAAGCTTTCTTT. Protein: CASSLAGNTEAFF.

Of note for this clone: The junction differs from germline at one of its ends, possibly a read error. The chain combines TRBV24-1 with TRBJ2-1; TRBD1 aligns across 8 bases. Germline assignment: CDR1 KGHDR and CDR2 SFDVKD. CDR3 size: 13 residues. CDR3 nucleotides: TGTGCCACCAGTGATTTGCAGGGGGCTAGCCCAATCTTC. Protein: CATSDLQGASPIF.

This chain links TRBV24-1 with TRBJ2-1, with D perhaps matching TRBD2 (6 bases). V dropped 4 bases and J dropped 7 bases, with 22 bases sitting between them. CDR3 length: 17 amino acids. Germline V gives CDR1 KGHDR, CDR2 SFDVKD. CDR3 nucleotides: TGTGCCACCAGTGACCTCGAAACCGGAGGGCCAGGGAATGAGCAGTTCTTC. This encodes CATSDLETGGPGNEQFF.

V gene TRBV7-8 combines with J gene TRBJ2-2; a weak D match, TRBD2 (6 bases). Germline-derived CDR1 and CDR2 are SGHVS and FQNEAQ. The CDR3 has 16 residues. Between the trimmed V and J ends, which lost 6 bases and 2 bases, there was a span of 16 bases. CDR3 amino acids: CASRVPGDFNTGELFF. Here the CDR3 DNA reads TGTGCCAGCAGAGTCCCCGGGGACTTTAACACCGGGGAGCTGTTTTTT.

This clone was seen a handful of times. V is TRBV21-1 and J is TRBJ1-5; whether TRBD1, the table's D call, matches the DNA was not checked. TRBV21-1 is a documented pseudogene. CDR3 size: 12 residues. The CDR3 DNA reads as TGTGCCAGACAGGCTAGCAATCAGCCCCAGCATTTT. Amino acids: CARQASNQPQHF.

The chain recombines TRBV24-1 with TRBJ2-2; D uncertain. The V end was cut by 7 bases, the J end by 4 bases, with 9 bases between. CDR3 length: 13 amino acids. CDR1 KGHDR and CDR2 SFDVKD come from the germline V gene. The CDR3 DNA reads as TGTGCCACCAGGCATCCAGGCACCGGGGAGCTGTTTTTT. Residues: CATRHPGTGELFF.

The V call is TRBV5-5, the J call TRBJ2-2; possible D gene TRBD2, 6 bases. V was pared by 2 bases and J by 3 bases, with 14 bases between. Looked up from germline, CDR1 is SGHKS and CDR2 is YYEKEE (reference sequence). This CDR3 spans 16 amino acids. CDR3 DNA: TGTGCCAGCAGCTTAGGGTTACTAGCCTACACCGGGGAGCTGTTTTTT. It yields the protein CASSLGLLAYTGELFF. Full variable domain (rest looked up from reference TRBV5-5 and TRBJ2-2): DAGVTQSPTHLIKTRGQQVTLRCSPISGHKSVSWYQQVLGQGPQFIFQYYEKEERGRGNFPDRFSARQFPNYSSELNVNALLLGDSALYLCASSLGLLAYTGELFFGEGSRLTVL.

This chain links TRBV7-9 with TRBJ2-3; 12 bases line up with TRBD2. In germline, CDR1 is SEHNR, CDR2 FQNEAQ (reference sequence). The ends lost 3 bases at V and 2 bases at J; junction bases unmatched: 6. The CDR3 totals 17 residues. The CDR3 nucleotides are TGTGCCAGCAGCTTGGCTAGACTAGCGGGGGACACAGATACGCAGTATTTT. As protein: CASSLARLAGDTDTQYF.

The chain combines TRBV30 with TRBJ2-5; the D gene is possibly TRBD1 (5 bases). The CDR3 runs 12 residues. The germline V gene has CDR1 GTSNPN and CDR2 SVGIG (reference sequence). The germline V and J ends were trimmed by 3 bases and 5 bases, with 10 bases remaining between them. In nucleotides, the CDR3 is TGTGCCTGGAGACAGGACGCGGAGACCCAGTACTTC. Translated, it gives CAWRQDAETQYF.

The chain carries TRBV28 and TRBJ2-1; 16 nucleotides agree with TRBD2. V trimming: 6 bases; J trimming: 8 bases; junction bases outside the gene matches: 16. The CDR3 totals 19 residues. Per germline, CDR1 MDHEN and CDR2 SYDVKM. CDR3 nucleotides: TGTGCCAGCAGCTTAGCCGGGACTAGCGGGAGGGCCGGGTTCCATGAGCAGTTCTTC. Protein: CASSLAGTSGRAGFHEQFF.

This rearrangement joins TRBV15 to TRBJ1-1; D ambiguous. The V gene lost 0 bases and the J gene lost 1 base, with 6 bases spanning the gap. Germline V lookup: CDR1 LNHNV, CDR2 YYDKDF (reference sequence). The CDR3 length is 14 residues. The CDR3 protein is CATSRDLANTEAFF. CDR3 nucleotide sequence: TGTGCCACCAGCAGAGATCTGGCGAACACTGAAGCTTTCTTT.

The chain links TRBV12-5 to TRBJ2-3, with D maybe TRBD2 (6 bases). Germline CDR1 reads LGHNT; CDR2 reads FRNRAP. Between the trimmed V and J ends, which lost 7 bases and 6 bases, there was a span of 14 bases. This CDR3 has 13 amino acids. This CDR3 is CASALPGVDTQYF. CDR3 bases: TGTGCTAGTGCTCTCCCGGGGGTGGATACGCAGTATTTT. The entire variable domain, with the rest obtained from reference TRBV12-5 and TRBJ2-3, is as follows: DARVTQTPRHKVTEMGQEVTMRCQPILGHNTVFWYRQTMMQGLELLAYFRNRAPLDDSGMPKDRFSAEMPDATLATLKIQPSEPRDSAVYFCASALPGVDTQYFGPGTRLTVL.

This clone was counted many times. The CDR3 loop is CASSPGRQGSYEQYF. The CDR3 bases are TGTGCCAGCTCACCGGGTCGGCAGGGATCCTACGAGCAGTACTTC. The gene calls are TRBV18 and TRBJ2-7, with D perhaps matching TRBD1 (5 bases). This CDR3 is 15 amino acids long. Looked up from germline, CDR1 is KGHSH and CDR2 is LQKENI. Trimming left V 3 bases short and J 1 base short, with 13 bases between. Combining the CDR3 with reference TRBV18 and TRBJ2-7 gives the whole variable domain NAGVMQNPRHLVRRRGQEARLRCSPMKGHSHVYWYRQLPEEGLKFMVYLQKENIIDESGMPKERFSAEFPKEGPSILRIQQVVRGDSAAYFCASSPGRQGSYEQYFGPGTRLTVT.